This is a list of T cell receptor beta chains from one sample in a study of T cell responses to AZD1222 COVID-19 vaccine. The table came from immunoSEQ multiplex PCR; TCRdb's copy has only in-frame clones and leaves some out. The sample consists of around 100,000 clones, 91% of them appearing once. The sequenced sample was peripheral blood, obtained on day 0 of AZD1222 vaccination. Source of these receptors: an adult in good health. The CDR3 runs from the conserved cysteine through the conserved F or W. A D gene is named only where the DNA matches it firmly. Size is stated for part of the rows, as once, few or many counts, or as a class when the clone is expanded.

TGTGCCAGCAGTTACAATAGCCTCGCCCCCGAGCAGTACTTC | CASSYNSLAPEQYF | TRBV6-6 | . | . | TRBJ2-7
TGTGCCAGCAGTGAAGCACACGGGGATGAGCAGTTCTTC | CASSEAHGDEQFF | TRBV6-1 | . | . | TRBJ2-1
TGCAGCGTTGTCGTGGACAGTTACACCGGGGAGCTGTTTTTT | CSVVVDSYTGELFF | TRBV29-1 | once | . | TRBJ2-2
TGTGCCAGCTCACCCTCTCAGTTTACTAATCTTAGGGCCGAGCAGTACTTC | CASSPSQFTNLRAEQYF | TRBV18 | once | . | TRBJ2-7
TGTGCCAGCAGTTTGGGAGGACGGAATGAAAAACTGTTTTTT | CASSLGGRNEKLFF | TRBV27 | . | . | TRBJ1-4
TGTGCCAGCAGGCCCGACACGGGGAGTGGCTACACCTTC | CASRPDTGSGYTF | TRBV5-6 | . | . | TRBJ1-2
TGCAGCGTTGAAACAGACGTGGCAATGAACACTGAAGCTTTCTTT | CSVETDVAMNTEAFF | TRBV29-1 | . | . | TRBJ1-1
TGCGCCAGCAGTCAATTTTATAGCAATCAGCCCCAGCATTTT | CASSQFYSNQPQHF | TRBV23-1 | . | . | TRBJ1-5
TGTGCCAGCAGCTCACAGGTTTTGAACACTGAAGCTTTCTTT | CASSSQVLNTEAFF | TRBV28 | . | . | TRBJ1-1
TGCGCCAGCAGCCAAGGCAACCTTGTCGGGGGGGCCAACGTCCTGACTTTC | CASSQGNLVGGANVLTF | TRBV4-1 | . | . | TRBJ2-6
TGTGCCAGCAGTCCTGGGGGAGGCCCCACAGATACGCAGTATTTT | CASSPGGGPTDTQYF | TRBV6-5 | . | . | TRBJ2-3
TGTGCCAGCAGTTACTGGACTAGCGGGAGTTTTGGGCAGTACTTC | CASSYWTSGSFGQYF | TRBV6-5 | . | TRBD2 | TRBJ2-7
TGTGCCAGCAGCTACTACCGACAGGAGGATGGCTACACCTTC | CASSYYRQEDGYTF | TRBV7-2 | . | . | TRBJ1-2
TGTGCCAGTAGTATAGGTGGGACAGGTCCTGGGGCTTTCTTT | CASSIGGTGPGAFF | TRBV19 | . | TRBD1 | TRBJ1-1
TGTGCCAGCACCTCTATGGGACAAAATCAGCCCCAGCATTTT | CASTSMGQNQPQHF | TRBV7-2 | once | . | TRBJ1-5
TGTGCCAGCAGTCCACGACGGGCCGAAGCTTTCTTT | CASSPRRAEAFF | TRBV6-5 | . | . | TRBJ1-1